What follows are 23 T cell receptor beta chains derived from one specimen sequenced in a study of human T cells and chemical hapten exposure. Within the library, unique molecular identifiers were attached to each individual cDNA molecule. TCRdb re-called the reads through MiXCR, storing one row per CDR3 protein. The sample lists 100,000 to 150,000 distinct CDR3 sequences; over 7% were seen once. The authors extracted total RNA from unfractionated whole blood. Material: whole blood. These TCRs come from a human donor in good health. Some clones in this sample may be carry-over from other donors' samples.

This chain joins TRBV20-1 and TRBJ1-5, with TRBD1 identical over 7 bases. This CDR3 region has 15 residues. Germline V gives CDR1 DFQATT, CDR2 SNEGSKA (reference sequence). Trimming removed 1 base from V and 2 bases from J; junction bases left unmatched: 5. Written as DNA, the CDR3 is TGCAGTGCTAGAGGTTACGGACAGGGCAATCAGCCCCAGCATTTT. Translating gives CSARGYGQGNQPQHF.

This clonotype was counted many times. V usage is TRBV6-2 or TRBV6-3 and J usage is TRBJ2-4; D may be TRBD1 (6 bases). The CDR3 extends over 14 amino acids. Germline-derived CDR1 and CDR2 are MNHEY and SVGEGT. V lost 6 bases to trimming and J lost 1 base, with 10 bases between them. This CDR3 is CASRDGQAKNIQYF. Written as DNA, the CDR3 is TGTGCCAGCAGGGACGGACAGGCCAAAAACATTCAGTACTTC.

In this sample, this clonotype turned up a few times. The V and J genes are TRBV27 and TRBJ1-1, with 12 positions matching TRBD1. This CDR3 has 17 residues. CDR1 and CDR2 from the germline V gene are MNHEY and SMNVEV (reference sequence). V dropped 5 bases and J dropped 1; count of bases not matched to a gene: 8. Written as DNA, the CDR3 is TGTGCCAGCAGTCCTAGGGGGGACAGGGGGCCGAACACTGAAGCTTTCTTT. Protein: CASSPRGDRGPNTEAFF.

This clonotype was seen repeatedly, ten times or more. The CDR3 sequence is CASSPRTGYSTEAFF. CDR3 DNA sequence: TGTGCCAGCAGCCCCAGGACAGGGTATTCGACTGAAGCTTTCTTT. The rearrangement joins TRBV7-2 to TRBJ1-1, with TRBD1 matching over 8 bases. This CDR3 has 15 amino acids. Unmatched junction bases numbered 10, after V lost 5 bases and J lost 5 bases. Per germline, CDR1 SGHTA and CDR2 FQGNSA. The variable domain in full, with the rest retrieved from reference TRBV7-2 and TRBJ1-1, is GAGVSQSPSNKVTEKGKDVELRCDPISGHTALYWYRQSLGQGLEFLIYFQGNSAPDKSGLPSDRFSAERTGGSVSTLTIQRTQQEDSAVYLCASSPRTGYSTEAFFGQGTRLTVV.

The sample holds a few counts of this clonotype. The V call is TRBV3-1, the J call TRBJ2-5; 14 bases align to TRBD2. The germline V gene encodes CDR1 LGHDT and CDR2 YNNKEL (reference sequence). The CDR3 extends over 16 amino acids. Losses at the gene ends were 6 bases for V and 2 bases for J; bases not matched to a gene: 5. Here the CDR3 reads CASRIGLAGGQETQYF. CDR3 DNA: TGTGCCAGCAGAATCGGACTAGCGGGGGGTCAAGAGACCCAGTACTTC.

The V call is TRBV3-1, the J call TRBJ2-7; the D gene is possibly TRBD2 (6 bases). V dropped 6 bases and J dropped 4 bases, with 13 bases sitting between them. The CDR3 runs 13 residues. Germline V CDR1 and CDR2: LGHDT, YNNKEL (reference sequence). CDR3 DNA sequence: TGTGCCAGCAGTCGGGGACTCGCATACGAGCAGTACTTC. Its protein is CASSRGLAYEQYF.

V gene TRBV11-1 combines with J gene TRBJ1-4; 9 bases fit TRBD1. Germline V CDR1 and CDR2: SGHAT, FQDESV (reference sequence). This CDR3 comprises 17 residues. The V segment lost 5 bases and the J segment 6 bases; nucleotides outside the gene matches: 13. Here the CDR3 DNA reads TGTGCCAGCAGCCCACGGGACAGGGCGATTGCTGATGAAAAACTGTTTTTT. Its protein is CASSPRDRAIADEKLFF.

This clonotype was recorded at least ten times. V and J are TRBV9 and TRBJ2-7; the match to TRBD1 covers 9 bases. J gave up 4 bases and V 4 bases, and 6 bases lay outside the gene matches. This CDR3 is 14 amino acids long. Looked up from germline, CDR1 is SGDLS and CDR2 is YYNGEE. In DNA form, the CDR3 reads TGTGCCAGCAGCTCGACAGGGGGAGGGTACGAGCAGTACTTC. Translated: CASSSTGGGYEQYF.

CDR3 DNA: TGTGCCAGCAGTTTAAGGGGGGAGAATGAGCAGTTCTTC. This gives the protein CASSLRGENEQFF. The rearrangement uses TRBV27 and TRBJ2-1, with D perhaps TRBD1 or TRBD2 (6 bases each). This CDR3 contains 13 residues. CDR1 and CDR2 from the germline V gene are MNHEY and SMNVEV (reference sequence). Trimming took 2 bases from V and 7 from J, leaving 9 bases between them.

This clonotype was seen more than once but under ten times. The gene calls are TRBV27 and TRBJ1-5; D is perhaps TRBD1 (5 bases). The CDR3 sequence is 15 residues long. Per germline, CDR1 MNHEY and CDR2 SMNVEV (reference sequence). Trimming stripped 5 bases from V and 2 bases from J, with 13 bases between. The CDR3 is CASSMTVMGNQPQHF. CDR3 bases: TGTGCCAGCAGTATGACAGTAATGGGCAATCAGCCCCAGCATTTT.

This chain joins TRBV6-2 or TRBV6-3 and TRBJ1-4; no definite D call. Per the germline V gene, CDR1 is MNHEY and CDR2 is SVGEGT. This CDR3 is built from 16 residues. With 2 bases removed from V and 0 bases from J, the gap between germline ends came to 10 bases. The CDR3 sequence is CASSYRGTSTNEKLFF. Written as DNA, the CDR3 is TGTGCCAGCAGTTACCGGGGAACGTCAACTAATGAAAAACTGTTTTTT.

CDR3 in amino acids: CASGTGAVSEQFF. As DNA, the CDR3 is TGTGCCAGCGGGACAGGAGCGGTCAGTGAGCAGTTCTTC. The chain combines TRBV2 with TRBJ2-1, with 8 bases identical to TRBD1. Germline V lookup: CDR1 SNHLY, CDR2 FYNNEI. The ends lost 8 bases at V and 9 bases at J; junction bases unmatched: 9. CDR3 length equals 13 residues.

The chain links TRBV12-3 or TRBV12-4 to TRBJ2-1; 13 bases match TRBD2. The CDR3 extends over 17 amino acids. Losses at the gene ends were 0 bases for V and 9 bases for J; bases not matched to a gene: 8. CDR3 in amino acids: CASSLALLAGGPSEQFF. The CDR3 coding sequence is TGTGCCAGCAGTTTAGCGCTACTAGCGGGGGGGCCCAGTGAGCAGTTCTTC.

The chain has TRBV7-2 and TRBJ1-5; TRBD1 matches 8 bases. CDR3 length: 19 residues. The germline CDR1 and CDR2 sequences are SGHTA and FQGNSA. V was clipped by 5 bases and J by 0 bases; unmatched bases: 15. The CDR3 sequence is CASSVGAGTGLLSNQPQHF. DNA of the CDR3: TGTGCCAGCAGCGTTGGAGCCGGGACAGGCTTACTTAGCAATCAGCCCCAGCATTTT.

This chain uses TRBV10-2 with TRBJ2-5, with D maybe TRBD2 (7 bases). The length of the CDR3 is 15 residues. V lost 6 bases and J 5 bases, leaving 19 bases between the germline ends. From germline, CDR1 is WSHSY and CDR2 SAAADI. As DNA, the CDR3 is TGCGCCAGCAGGCCCACGGGGGGCCCCAAGGAGACCCAGTACTTC. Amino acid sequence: CASRPTGGPKETQYF.

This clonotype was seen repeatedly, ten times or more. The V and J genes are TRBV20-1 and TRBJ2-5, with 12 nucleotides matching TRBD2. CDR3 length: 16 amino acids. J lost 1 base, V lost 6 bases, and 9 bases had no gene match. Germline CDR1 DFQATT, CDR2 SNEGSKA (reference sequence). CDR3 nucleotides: TGCAGTGCACGCCTGGGACTAGCGGGCCTCCAAGAGACCCAGTACTTC. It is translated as CSARLGLAGLQETQYF.

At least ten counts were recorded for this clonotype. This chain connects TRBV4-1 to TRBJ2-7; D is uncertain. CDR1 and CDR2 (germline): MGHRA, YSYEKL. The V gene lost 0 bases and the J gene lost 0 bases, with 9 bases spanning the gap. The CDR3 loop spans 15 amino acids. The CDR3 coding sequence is TGCGCCAGCAGCCAAGATTCCGATAGCTCCTACGAGCAGTACTTC. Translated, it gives CASSQDSDSSYEQYF.

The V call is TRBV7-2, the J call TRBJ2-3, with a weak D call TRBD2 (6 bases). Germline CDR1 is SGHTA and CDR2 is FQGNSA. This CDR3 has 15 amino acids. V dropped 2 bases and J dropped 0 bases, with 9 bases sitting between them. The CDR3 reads CASSLFGTSTDTQYF. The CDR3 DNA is TGTGCCAGCAGCTTATTTGGGACTAGCACAGATACGCAGTATTTT. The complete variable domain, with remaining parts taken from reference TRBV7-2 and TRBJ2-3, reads GAGVSQSPSNKVTEKGKDVELRCDPISGHTALYWYRQSLGQGLEFLIYFQGNSAPDKSGLPSDRFSAERTGGSVSTLTIQRTQQEDSAVYLCASSLFGTSTDTQYFGPGTRLTVL.

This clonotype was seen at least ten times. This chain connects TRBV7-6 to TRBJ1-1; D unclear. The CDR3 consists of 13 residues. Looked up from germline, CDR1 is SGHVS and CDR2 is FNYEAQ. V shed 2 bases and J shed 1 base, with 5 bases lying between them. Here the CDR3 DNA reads TGTGCCAGCAGCTTAAATGAGAACACTGAAGCTTTCTTT. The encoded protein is CASSLNENTEAFF.

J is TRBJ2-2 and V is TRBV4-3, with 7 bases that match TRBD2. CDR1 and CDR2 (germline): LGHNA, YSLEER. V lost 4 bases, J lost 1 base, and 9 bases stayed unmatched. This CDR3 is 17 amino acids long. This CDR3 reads CASSRPAGGGNTGELFF. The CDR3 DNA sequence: TGCGCCAGCAGCCGCCCAGCGGGCGGGGGGAACACCGGGGAGCTGTTTTTT.

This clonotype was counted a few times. The CDR3 protein is CASSFYLANTGELFF. In DNA form, the CDR3 reads TGTGCCAGCAGCTTCTACCTCGCGAACACCGGGGAGCTGTTTTTT. V gene TRBV11-2 combines with J gene TRBJ2-2; no firm D call. CDR1 and CDR2 from the germline V gene are SGHAT and FQNNGV. The length of the CDR3 is 15 residues. V was trimmed by 3 bases and J by 0 bases, leaving 8 bases between them.

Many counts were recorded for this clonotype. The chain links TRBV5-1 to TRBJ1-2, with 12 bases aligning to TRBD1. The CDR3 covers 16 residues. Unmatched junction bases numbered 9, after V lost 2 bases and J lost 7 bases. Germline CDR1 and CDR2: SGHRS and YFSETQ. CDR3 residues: CASSFSPGQGAGGYTF. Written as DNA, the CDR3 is TGCGCCAGCAGCTTTTCTCCGGGACAGGGGGCAGGTGGCTACACCTTC.

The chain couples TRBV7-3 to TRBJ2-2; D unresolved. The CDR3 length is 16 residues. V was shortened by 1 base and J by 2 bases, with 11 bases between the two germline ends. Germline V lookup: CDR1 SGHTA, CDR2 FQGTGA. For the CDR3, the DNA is TGTGCCAGCAGCTTAAGGTCGATGGGAAACACCGGGGAGCTGTTTTTT. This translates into CASSLRSMGNTGELFF.